The rows below give T cell receptor beta chains drawn from one sample of a study of T-cell reconstitution after alpha-beta-depleted transplantation in children. TCRdb reprocessed the PCR reads via MiXCR and lists one record per CDR3 protein. This table has 250,000 to 300,000 distinct CDR3 sequences, 10% appearing once. Sequences were derived from PBMCs, sampled before TCRalphabeta/CD19-depleted stem cell transplant. The source is a boy in the first two years of life with acute myeloid leukemia, due to receive a stem cell transplant. Each CDR3 is given with its conserved first and last residue. D genes are given only for firm matches. The size entry is marked missing in some rows and otherwise reads once, few, many or a size class.

abundance	v_gene	d_gene	j_gene	len	CDR3aa	CDR3nt
many	TRBV6-5	.	TRBJ1-2	13	CASSYNRVYGYTF	TGTGCCAGCAGTTATAATAGGGTCTATGGCTACACCTTC
few	TRBV5-1	TRBD2	TRBJ2-7	14	CASSRSSGFYEQYF	TGCGCCAGCAGCAGGTCTAGCGGATTCTACGAGCAGTACTTC
many	TRBV28	.	TRBJ2-5	13	CASSLEVPETQYF	TGTGCCAGCAGTTTAGAGGTTCCTGAGACCCAGTACTTC
many	TRBV4-3	.	TRBJ2-1	16	CASSQDRTCSYNEQFF	TGCGCCAGCAGCCAAGACCGGACTTGCTCCTACAATGAGCAGTTCTTC
.	TRBV5-5	TRBD1	TRBJ1-1	16	CASSWKMTGINTEAFF	TGTGCCAGCAGCTGGAAAATGACAGGGATTAACACTGAAGCTTTCTTT
many	TRBV7-8	.	TRBJ2-1	13	CASSLAGFHEQFF	TGTGCCAGCAGCTTAGCAGGGTTCCATGAGCAGTTCTTC
many	TRBV12-3/TRBV12-4	TRBD2	TRBJ2-5	13	CASSQALAATQYF	TGTGCCAGCAGCCAGGCCCTAGCGGCGACCCAGTACTTC
many	TRBV7-3	TRBD1	TRBJ2-7	14	CASSPGTGSHEQYF	TGTGCCAGCAGTCCTGGGACAGGGTCCCACGAGCAGTACTTC
many	TRBV5-8	.	TRBJ2-7	14	CASSLVHDSYEQYF	TGTGCCAGCAGCTTGGTTCACGACTCCTACGAGCAGTACTTC
many	TRBV18	.	TRBJ2-5	12	CASSPPAETQYF	TGTGCCAGCTCACCACCAGCAGAGACCCAGTACTTC
.	TRBV6-5	TRBD1	TRBJ2-7	16	CASSYSNAGGSYEQYF	TGTGCCAGCAGTTACTCGAATGCAGGGGGATCCTACGAGCAGTACTTC
few	TRBV20-1	.	TRBJ2-3	14	CSARQGGWTDTQYF	TGCAGTGCCAGACAGGGAGGTTGGACAGATACGCAGTATTTT
few	TRBV10-3	TRBD1	TRBJ2-7	14	CAISARDRDHEQYF	TGTGCCATCAGTGCCCGGGACAGGGACCACGAGCAGTACTTC
many	TRBV7-8	.	TRBJ1-3	13	CASSWTAGNTIYF	TGTGCCAGCAGCTGGACAGCTGGAAACACCATATATTTT
many	TRBV3-1	.	TRBJ2-1	15	CASSPRTGRNNEQFF	TGTGCCAGCAGCCCCCGGACTGGAAGGAACAATGAGCAGTTCTTC
few	TRBV19	TRBD2	TRBJ2-3	16	CASMAISGWNPSTQYF	TGTGCCAGTATGGCGATTAGCGGGTGGAATCCCTCTACGCAGTATTTT
many	TRBV5-6	.	TRBJ2-7	13	CASSFGVPYEQYF	TGTGCCAGCAGCTTCGGGGTCCCATACGAGCAGTACTTC
many	TRBV4-3	TRBD2	TRBJ2-7	16	CASSQGLKRAGSEQYF	TGCGCCAGCAGCCAAGGGTTAAAAAGAGCGGGAAGCGAGCAGTACTTC
many	TRBV20-1	TRBD1	TRBJ2-2	13	CSAGDRGTGELFF	TGCAGTGCGGGCGACAGGGGCACCGGGGAGCTGTTTTTT
.	TRBV7-3	TRBD2	TRBJ2-1	16	CASSLSLISGGNEQFF	TGTGCCAGCAGCTTATCCCTAATAAGCGGGGGCAATGAGCAGTTCTTC
many	TRBV24-1	.	TRBJ2-3	16	CATSSNRDTSTDTQYF	TGTGCCACCAGTTCGAACCGGGACACCAGCACAGATACGCAGTATTTT
.	TRBV6-5	.	TRBJ1-4	15	CASSYFQGEGEKLFF	TGTGCCAGCAGTTACTTTCAGGGAGAGGGAGAAAAACTGTTTTTT
many	TRBV12-3/TRBV12-4	TRBD2	TRBJ2-5	16	CASSLGLAGVQETQYF	TGTGCCAGCAGTTTGGGACTAGCGGGAGTACAAGAGACCCAGTACTTC
many	TRBV20-1	TRBD1	TRBJ1-3	20	CSAIPLMGRDRHFSGNTIYF	TGCAGTGCTATCCCCCTCATGGGTCGGGACAGACACTTCTCTGGAAACACCATATATTTT
.	TRBV19	TRBD1	TRBJ2-3	15	CASTPQHRGRYTQYF	TGTGCCAGTACCCCGCAGCACAGGGGCAGATATACGCAGTATTTT
many	TRBV28	TRBD2	TRBJ2-1	11	CASSFASGRIF	TGTGCCAGCAGTTTCGCTAGCGGGAGAATCTTC
few	TRBV18	.	TRBJ1-3	18	CASSPLEADGSSGNTIYF	TGTGCCAGCTCGCCATTGGAAGCGGACGGGAGCTCTGGAAACACCATATATTTT
few	TRBV23-1	TRBD1	TRBJ2-7	15	CASSQSSRGHREQYF	TGCGCCAGCAGTCAATCTTCCAGGGGGCATCGCGAGCAGTACTTC
many	TRBV4-1	.	TRBJ2-7	16	CASSQDRGAIASEQYF	TGCGCCAGCAGCCAAGATAGGGGGGCAATCGCTTCCGAGCAGTACTTC
many	TRBV7-2	.	TRBJ2-7	14	CASSLALRSYEQYF	TGTGCCAGCAGCTTAGCGTTACGCTCCTACGAGCAGTACTTC
many	TRBV27	TRBD2	TRBJ2-7	16	CASSLVGSGSVYEQYF	TGTGCCAGCAGTTTAGTGGGTAGCGGGAGTGTCTACGAGCAGTACTTC
many	TRBV5-1	TRBD2	TRBJ2-1	13	CASNPSGNYEQFF	TGCGCCAGCAACCCTAGCGGGAACTATGAGCAGTTCTTC
many	TRBV6-2/TRBV6-3	TRBD2	TRBJ2-1	14	CASSYAGRAGEQFF	TGTGCCAGCAGTTACGCCGGGAGGGCCGGTGAGCAGTTCTTC
many	TRBV12-3/TRBV12-4	.	TRBJ2-7	11	CASSLLSVQYF	TGTGCCAGCAGTTTACTGAGTGTGCAGTACTTC
many	TRBV2	.	TRBJ2-5	12	CASSDREETQYF	TGTGCCAGCAGTGACAGGGAAGAGACCCAGTACTTC
.	TRBV5-4	.	TRBJ2-1	15	CASSLDSGSYNEQFF	TGTGCCAGCAGCTTGGATTCGGGGTCCTACAATGAGCAGTTCTTC
many	TRBV5-1	.	TRBJ1-2	14	CASSLAPENYGYTF	TGCGCCAGCAGCTTGGCGCCGGAAAACTATGGCTACACCTTC
many	TRBV20-1	TRBD1	TRBJ1-2	15	CSAPGVRTGNYGYTF	TGCAGTGCGCCCGGGGTGCGGACAGGGAACTATGGCTACACCTTC
few	TRBV7-3	TRBD2	TRBJ2-5	17	CASSLRKAGGEGETQYF	TGTGCCAGCAGCTTAAGGAAAGCGGGAGGGGAAGGGGAGACCCAGTACTTC
many	TRBV27	TRBD1	TRBJ2-7	16	CASSNRLGQGAYEQYF	TGTGCCAGCAGTAATCGTCTGGGACAGGGGGCTTACGAGCAGTACTTC